One and the same sample provided the 5 T cell receptor beta chains below, sequenced in a study of PD-L1 blockade in urothelial cancer. The assay was immunoSEQ multiplex PCR, and TCRdb's table has in-frame clones only and misses some. The sample lists about 88,000 clones, more than 85% occurring once. Source: PBMCs, taken around atezolizumab (anti-PD-L1) treatment. These receptors all stem from a man aged 60-69 years with urothelial cancer.

The sample holds a few counts of this clone. CDR3 sequence: CASSSVGTGAEQYF. The CDR3 DNA follows: TGTGCCAGCAGTTCCGTCGGGACAGGGGCCGAGCAGTACTTC. This sequence joins TRBV27 and TRBJ2-7, with 10 bases fitting TRBD1. The CDR3 length is 14 residues. The V and J ends lost 4 bases and 6 bases, in that order; junction bases with no gene match: 6. Germline V gene lookup returns CDR1 MNHEY and CDR2 SMNVEV (reference sequence).

This clone occurred once. The chain carries TRBV15 and TRBJ2-5; D may be TRBD1 (6 bases). The CDR3 loop spans 13 amino acids. The germline V gene encodes CDR1 LNHNV and CDR2 YYDKDF (reference sequence). Trimming took 4 bases from V and 4 from J, leaving 10 bases between them. CDR3 sequence (DNA): TGTGCCACCAGCACCGGGACACGAGAGACCCAGTACTTC. Protein sequence: CATSTGTRETQYF.

This clone was picked up one time. J is TRBJ1-2 and V is TRBV10-3; possibly TRBD1 for D (6 bases). The germline V gene encodes CDR1 ENHRY and CDR2 SYGVKD. The CDR3 covers 13 residues. Trimming removed 6 bases from V and 1 base from J, with 9 bases in between. CDR3 DNA sequence: TGTGCCATCAGGGGGGACATTAACTATGGCTACACCTTC. Translation gives CAIRGDINYGYTF.

The chain has TRBV5-4 and TRBJ2-3, with TRBD2 identical over 13 bases. Germline-derived CDR1 and CDR2 are SGHNT and YYREEE (reference sequence). Trimming removed 1 base from V and 4 bases from J; junction bases left unmatched: 9. The CDR3 has 18 amino acids. The CDR3 here is CASSLRTSGGIAPDTQYF. Here the CDR3 DNA reads TGTGCCAGCAGCTTGAGGACTAGCGGGGGTATCGCTCCAGATACGCAGTATTTT.

The chain has TRBV15 and TRBJ2-7; 9 bases map to TRBD1. CDR1 is LNHNV, CDR2 YYDKDF, per germline (reference sequence). The CDR3 covers 15 residues. V lost 1 base to trimming and J lost 3 bases; unmatched junction nucleotides: 4. CDR3 in DNA: TGTGCCACCAGCAGAGCTTGGACAGGGGACTACGAGCAGTACTTC. It encodes CATSRAWTGDYEQYF. Using reference TRBV15 and TRBJ2-7 for the parts outside the CDR3, the full variable domain is DAMVIQNPRYQVTQFGKPVTLSCSQTLNHNVMYWYQQKSSQAPKLLFHYYDKDFNNEADTPDNFQSRRPNTSFCFLDIRSPGLGDTAMYLCATSRAWTGDYEQYFGPGTRLTVT.